These T cell receptor beta chains were read from a single sample in a study of cytomegalovirus exposure and HLA in healthy donors. Clones were sequenced by immunoSEQ multiplex PCR, and TCRdb holds only the in-frame ones, with some missing. The sample data list 150,000 to 200,000 clones. Sequencing input: PBMCs. Source of these receptors: a woman under 30 in good health and CMV-seropositive. CDR3s include the opening cysteine and the closing phenylalanine or tryptophan. A D gene is named only where the DNA matches it firmly.

cdr3_length	v_call	j_call	d_call	cdr3_nt	cdr3_aa
14	TRBV19	TRBJ2-5	-	TGTGCCAGTAGTATGTATGAGGGAATGGAGACCCAGTACTTC	CASSMYEGMETQYF
15	TRBV19	TRBJ2-3	-	TGTGCCAGTAGTACCAGACAGGATATAACAGATACGCAGTATTTT	CASSTRQDITDTQYF
16	TRBV4-1	TRBJ2-1	TRBD2	TGCGCCAGCAGCCAGGACCCGGGACTAGTACGCAATGAGCAGTTCTTC	CASSQDPGLVRNEQFF
15	TRBV5-5	TRBJ2-3	TRBD2	TGTGCCAGCAGCATTACTAGCGGCCGCACAGATACGCAGTATTTT	CASSITSGRTDTQYF
16	TRBV7-9	TRBJ2-5	TRBD2	TGTGCCAGCAGCCAAAGGACTAGGTGGGGGGGAGAGACCCAGTACTTC	CASSQRTRWGGETQYF
15	TRBV10-3	TRBJ2-7	TRBD1	TGTGCCATCAGTGACTCAGGACAGGGAGATTACGAGCAGTACTTC	CAISDSGQGDYEQYF
14	TRBV5-1	TRBJ1-4	TRBD1	TGCGCCAGCAGCTGGACAGGGGGGCGTGAAAAACTGTTTTTT	CASSWTGGREKLFF
14	TRBV29-1	TRBJ1-1	-	TGCAGCGTTGAAGGGTTTTCAGGGAAAACTGAAGCTTTCTTT	CSVEGFSGKTEAFF
16	TRBV12-5	TRBJ2-1	TRBD2	TGTGCTAGTGGTCGACGACTAGCGGGGTCCTACAATGAGCAGTTCTTC	CASGRRLAGSYNEQFF
13	TRBV7-9	TRBJ1-1	-	TGTGCCAGCAGCTCCTCAAACATGATGGTAGCTTTCTTT	CASSSSNMMVAFF
13	TRBV9	TRBJ1-3	-	TGTGCCAGCACCCCAGGCTCTGGAAACACCATATATTTT	CASTPGSGNTIYF
11	TRBV19	TRBJ2-1	-	TGTGCCAGTAGTCTATACAATGAGCAGTTCTTC	CASSLYNEQFF
13	TRBV2	TRBJ1-2	TRBD1	TGTGCCAGCATAGGGGACAGGGCCTACGGCTACACCTTC	CASIGDRAYGYTF
17	TRBV7-3	TRBJ1-1	TRBD1	TGTGCCAGCAGCTTACAGGGGGCGTCTGATATGAACACTGAAGCTTTCTTT	CASSLQGASDMNTEAFF